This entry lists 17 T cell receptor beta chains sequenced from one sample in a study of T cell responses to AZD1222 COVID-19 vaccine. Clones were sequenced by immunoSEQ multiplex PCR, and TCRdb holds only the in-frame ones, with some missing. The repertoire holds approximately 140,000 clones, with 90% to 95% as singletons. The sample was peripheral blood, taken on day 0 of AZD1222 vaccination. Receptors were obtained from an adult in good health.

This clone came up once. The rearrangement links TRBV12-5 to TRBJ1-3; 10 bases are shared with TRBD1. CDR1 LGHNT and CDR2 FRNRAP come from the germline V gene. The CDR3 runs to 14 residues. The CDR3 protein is CASGTGVSGNTIYF. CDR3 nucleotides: TGTGCCAGCGGGACAGGGGTTTCCGGAAACACCATATATTTT. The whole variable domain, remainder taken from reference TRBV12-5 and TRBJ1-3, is DARVTQTPRHKVTEMGQEVTMRCQPILGHNTVFWYRQTMMQGLELLAYFRNRAPLDDSGMPKDRFSAEMPDATLATLKIQPSEPRDSAVYFCASGTGVSGNTIYFGEGSWLTVV.

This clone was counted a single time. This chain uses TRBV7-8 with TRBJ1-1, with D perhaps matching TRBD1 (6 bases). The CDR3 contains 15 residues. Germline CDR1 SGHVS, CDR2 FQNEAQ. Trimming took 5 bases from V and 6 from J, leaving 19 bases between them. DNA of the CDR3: TGTGCCAGCAGCCGAGGTAACAGGGTTGGCCCTGAAGCTTTCTTT. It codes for CASSRGNRVGPEAFF.

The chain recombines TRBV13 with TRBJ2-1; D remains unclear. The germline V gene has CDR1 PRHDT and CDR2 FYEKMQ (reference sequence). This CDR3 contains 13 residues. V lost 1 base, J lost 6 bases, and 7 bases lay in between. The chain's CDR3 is CASSLDGFNEQFF. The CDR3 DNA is TGTGCCAGCAGCTTAGATGGGTTCAATGAGCAGTTCTTC.

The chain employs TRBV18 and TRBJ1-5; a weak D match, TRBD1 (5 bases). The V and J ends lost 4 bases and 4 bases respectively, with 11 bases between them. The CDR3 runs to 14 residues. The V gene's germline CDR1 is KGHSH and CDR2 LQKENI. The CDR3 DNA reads TGTGCCAGCTCACTACAGGACGTTAATCAGCCCCAGCATTTT. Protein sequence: CASSLQDVNQPQHF.

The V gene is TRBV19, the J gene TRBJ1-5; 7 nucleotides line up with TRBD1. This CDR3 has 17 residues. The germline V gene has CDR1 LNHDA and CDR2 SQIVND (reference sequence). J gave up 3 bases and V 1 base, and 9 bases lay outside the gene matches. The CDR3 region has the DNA TGTGCCAGTAGTATAGTGAACCGGGACAGCACCAATCAGCCCCAGCATTTT. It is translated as CASSIVNRDSTNQPQHF.

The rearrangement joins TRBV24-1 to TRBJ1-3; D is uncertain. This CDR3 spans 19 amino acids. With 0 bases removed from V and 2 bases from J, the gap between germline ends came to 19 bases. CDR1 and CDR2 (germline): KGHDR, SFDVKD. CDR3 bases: TGTGCCACCAGTGATTTGCCCAGACCCGCCAAAGCACCTGGAAACACCATATATTTT. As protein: CATSDLPRPAKAPGNTIYF.

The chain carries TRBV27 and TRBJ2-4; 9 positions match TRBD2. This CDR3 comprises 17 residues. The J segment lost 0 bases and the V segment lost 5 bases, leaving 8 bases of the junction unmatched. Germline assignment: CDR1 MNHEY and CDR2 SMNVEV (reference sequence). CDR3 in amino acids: CASSPISGGTAKNIQYF. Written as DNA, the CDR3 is TGTGCCAGCAGTCCAATCAGCGGGGGGACAGCCAAAAACATTCAGTACTTC.

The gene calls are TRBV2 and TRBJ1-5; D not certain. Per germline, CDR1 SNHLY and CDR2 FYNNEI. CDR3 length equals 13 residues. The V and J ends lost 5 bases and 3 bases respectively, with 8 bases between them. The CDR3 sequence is CASSPGTNQPQHF. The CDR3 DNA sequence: TGTGCCAGCAGTCCGGGAACCAATCAGCCCCAGCATTTT.

CDR3 nucleotides: TGTGCCAGCAGCTCCGGAGGGAGCTCAAACACTGAAGCTTTCTTT. It translates to CASSSGGSSNTEAFF. The chain couples TRBV7-9 to TRBJ1-1; D unclear. CDR3 length: 15 residues. Trimming stripped 4 bases from V and 2 bases from J, with 14 bases between. CDR1 is SEHNR, CDR2 FQNEAQ, per germline (reference sequence).

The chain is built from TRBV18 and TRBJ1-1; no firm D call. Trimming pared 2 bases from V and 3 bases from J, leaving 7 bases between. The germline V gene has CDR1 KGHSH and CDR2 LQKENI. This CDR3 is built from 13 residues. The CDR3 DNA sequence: TGTGCCAGCTCACCAAGGGTGGACACTGAAGCTTTCTTT. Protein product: CASSPRVDTEAFF.

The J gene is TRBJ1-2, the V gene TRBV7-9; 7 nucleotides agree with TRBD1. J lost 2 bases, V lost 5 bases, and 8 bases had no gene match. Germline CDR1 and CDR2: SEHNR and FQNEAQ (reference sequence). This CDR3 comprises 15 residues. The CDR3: CASSLKDRKNYGYTF. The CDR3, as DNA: TGTGCCAGCAGCCTTAAGGACAGGAAGAACTATGGCTACACCTTC.

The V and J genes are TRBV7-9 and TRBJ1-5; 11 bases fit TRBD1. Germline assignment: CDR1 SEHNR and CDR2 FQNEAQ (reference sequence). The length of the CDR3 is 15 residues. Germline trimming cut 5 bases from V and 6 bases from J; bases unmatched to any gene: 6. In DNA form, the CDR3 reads TGTGCCAGCAGCAAAGGACAGGGGGCGATTCAGCCCCAGCATTTT. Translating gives CASSKGQGAIQPQHF.

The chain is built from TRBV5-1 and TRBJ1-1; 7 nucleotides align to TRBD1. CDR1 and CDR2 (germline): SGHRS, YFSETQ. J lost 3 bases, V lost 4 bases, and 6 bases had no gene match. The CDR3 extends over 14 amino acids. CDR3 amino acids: CASSEGTADTEAFF. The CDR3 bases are TGCGCCAGCAGCGAGGGGACAGCTGACACTGAAGCTTTCTTT.

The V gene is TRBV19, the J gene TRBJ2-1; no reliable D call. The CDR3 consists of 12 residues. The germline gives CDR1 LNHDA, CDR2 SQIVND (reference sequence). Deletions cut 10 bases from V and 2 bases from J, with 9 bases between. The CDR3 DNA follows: TGTGCCACCAAGGGCACCTACAATGAGCAGTTCTTC. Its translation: CATKGTYNEQFF.

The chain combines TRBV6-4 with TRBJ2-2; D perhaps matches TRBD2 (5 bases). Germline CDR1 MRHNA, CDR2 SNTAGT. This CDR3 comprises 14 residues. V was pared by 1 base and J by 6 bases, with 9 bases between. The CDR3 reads CASSDFEGAGELFF. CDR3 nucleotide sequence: TGTGCCAGCAGTGACTTTGAGGGAGCCGGGGAGCTGTTTTTT.

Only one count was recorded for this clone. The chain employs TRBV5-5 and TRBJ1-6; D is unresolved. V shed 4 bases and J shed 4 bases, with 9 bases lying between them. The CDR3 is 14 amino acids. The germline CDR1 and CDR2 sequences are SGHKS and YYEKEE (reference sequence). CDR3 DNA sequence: TGTGCCAGCAGCCTTCAGACTTATAATTCACCCCTCCACTTT. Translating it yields CASSLQTYNSPLHF.

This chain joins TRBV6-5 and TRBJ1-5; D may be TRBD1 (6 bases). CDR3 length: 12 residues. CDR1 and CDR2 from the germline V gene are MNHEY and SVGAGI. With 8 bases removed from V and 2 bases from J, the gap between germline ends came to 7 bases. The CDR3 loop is CASEGGNQPQHF. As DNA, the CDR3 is TGTGCCAGCGAGGGGGGCAATCAGCCCCAGCATTTT.